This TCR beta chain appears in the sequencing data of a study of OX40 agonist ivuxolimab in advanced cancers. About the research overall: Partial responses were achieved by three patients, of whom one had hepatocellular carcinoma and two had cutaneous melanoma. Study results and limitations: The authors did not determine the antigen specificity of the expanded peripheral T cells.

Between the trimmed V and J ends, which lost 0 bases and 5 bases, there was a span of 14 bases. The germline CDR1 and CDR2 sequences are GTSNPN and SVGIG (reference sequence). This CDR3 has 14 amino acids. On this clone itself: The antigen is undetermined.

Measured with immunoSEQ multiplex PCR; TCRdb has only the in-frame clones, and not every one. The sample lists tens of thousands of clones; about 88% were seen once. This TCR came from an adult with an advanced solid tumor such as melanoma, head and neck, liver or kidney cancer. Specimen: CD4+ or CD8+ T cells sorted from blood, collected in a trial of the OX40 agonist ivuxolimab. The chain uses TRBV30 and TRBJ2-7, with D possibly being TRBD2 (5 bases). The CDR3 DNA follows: TGTGCCTGGAGTGTTCACGGCCCCGGGGACGAGCAGTACTTC. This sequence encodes CAWSVHGPGDEQYF.